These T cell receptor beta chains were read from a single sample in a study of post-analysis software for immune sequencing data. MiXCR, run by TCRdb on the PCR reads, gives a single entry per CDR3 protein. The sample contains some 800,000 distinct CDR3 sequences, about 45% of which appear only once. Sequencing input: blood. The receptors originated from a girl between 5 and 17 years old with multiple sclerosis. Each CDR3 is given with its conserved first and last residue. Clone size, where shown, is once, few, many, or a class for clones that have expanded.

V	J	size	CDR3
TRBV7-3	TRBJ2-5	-	CASSPRSGETQYF
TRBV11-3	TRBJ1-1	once	CASSLPVTEAFF
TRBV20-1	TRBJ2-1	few	CSAGARAGRNEQFF
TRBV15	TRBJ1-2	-	CATSREGGAGYGYTF
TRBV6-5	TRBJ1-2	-	CASSPGQMAGYTF
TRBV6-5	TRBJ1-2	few	CASSLGQGADYGYTF
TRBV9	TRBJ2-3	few	CASSHPLIRLAGESSSTDTQYF
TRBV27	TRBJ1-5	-	CASSTGDRNQPQHF
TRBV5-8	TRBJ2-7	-	CASSFSGRSHEQYF
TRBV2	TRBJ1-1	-	CASREASTGAEAFF
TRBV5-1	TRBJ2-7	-	CASSYGQGAREQYF
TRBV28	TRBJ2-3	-	CASSPATFPGTDTQYF
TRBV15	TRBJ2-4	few	CATSRDFGARNIQYF
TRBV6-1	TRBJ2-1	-	CASSELAGGLMSSYNEQFF
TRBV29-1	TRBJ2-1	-	CSGTLGLAGGGWGNEQFF
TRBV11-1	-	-	CASSLGRSSSEQYF
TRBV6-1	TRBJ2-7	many	CASSERTSGSYEQYF
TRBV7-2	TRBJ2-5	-	CASSFQILGGARETQYF
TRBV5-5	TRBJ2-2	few	CASSFQANTGELFF
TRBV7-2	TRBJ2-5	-	CASGQYETQYF
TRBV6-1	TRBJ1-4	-	CASSEWSGGDLLATNEKLFF
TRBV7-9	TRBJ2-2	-	CATPQGTQNTGELFF
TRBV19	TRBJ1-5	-	CASSEQGGVNQPQHF
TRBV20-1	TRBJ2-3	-	CSAIRIHGDTDTQYF
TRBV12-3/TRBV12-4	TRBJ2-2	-	CASSLSTGVSTGELFF
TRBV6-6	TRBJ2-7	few	CASSYPQGYEQYF
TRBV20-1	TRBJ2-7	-	CSARERGGNEQYF
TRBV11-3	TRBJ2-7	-	CASSSNTRGHEQYF
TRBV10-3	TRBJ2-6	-	CAVTSGQGNSGANVLTF